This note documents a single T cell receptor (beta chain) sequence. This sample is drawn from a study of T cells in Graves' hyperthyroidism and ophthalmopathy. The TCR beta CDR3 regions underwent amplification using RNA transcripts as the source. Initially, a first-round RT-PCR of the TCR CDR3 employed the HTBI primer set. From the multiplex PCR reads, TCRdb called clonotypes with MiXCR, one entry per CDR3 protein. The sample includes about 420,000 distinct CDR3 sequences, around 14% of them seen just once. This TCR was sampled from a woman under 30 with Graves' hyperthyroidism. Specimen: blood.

The CDR3 DNA is TGTGCCAGCAGCCCGGGACAGGGAGTGGGATCACCCCTCCACTTT. Amino acids: CASSPGQGVGSPLHF. V and J are TRBV7-8 and TRBJ1-6; 9 nucleotides align to TRBD1. The J segment lost 10 bases and the V segment lost 5 bases, leaving 9 bases of the junction unmatched. This CDR3 region has 15 residues. The germline V gene encodes CDR1 SGHVS and CDR2 FQNEAQ.